This TCR beta chain was identified in a study of T cell responses to AZD1222 COVID-19 vaccine. Overall study results and limits: Donors were largely white British and mainly female; clonal diversity was possibly underestimated. Researchers took repertoire samples only after the peak T cell response had come.

The length of the CDR3 is 14 residues. V shed 3 bases and J shed 4 bases, with 12 bases lying between them. Germline values: CDR1 LNHDA, CDR2 SQIVND (reference sequence). The data were produced by immunoSEQ multiplex PCR, yet TCRdb's version contains in-frame clones alone and is incomplete. The sample has about 55,000 clones, about 85% seen once. A note on this clone: Its matching antigen is unknown.

The sequence was obtained from an adult in good health. Sequences were derived from peripheral blood, sampled on day 0 of AZD1222 vaccination. The chain joins TRBV19 to TRBJ2-5; no firm D call. CDR3 nucleotides: TGTGCCAGTAGTATCATAGGGAACCCAGAGACCCAGTACTTC. It specifies CASSIIGNPETQYF. Drawing the rest from reference TRBV19 and TRBJ2-5, the complete variable domain is DGGITQSPKYLFRKEGQNVTLSCEQNLNHDAMYWYRQDPGQGLRLIYYSQIVNDFQKGDIAEGYSVSREKKESFPLTVTSAQKNPTAFYLCASSIIGNPETQYFGPGTRLLVL.